These T cell receptor beta chains were read from a single sample in a study of blood T cell repertoires in COVID-19. Clones were sequenced by immunoSEQ multiplex PCR, and TCRdb holds only the in-frame ones, with some missing. Here the sample spans approximately 68,000 clones, about 81% being singletons. The sample consisted of peripheral blood. The receptors were gathered from a human donor in a cohort sampled during active COVID-19. Each CDR3 is given with its conserved first and last residue. The D gene is left open where the match is weak. The size entry is marked missing in some rows and otherwise reads once, few, many or a size class.

.	TRBV9	TRBJ2-3	.	CASSPRTSTDTQYF	TGTGCCAGCAGCCCCCGGACTAGCACAGATACGCAGTATTTT
.	TRBV24-1	TRBJ1-5	.	CATSDLPSSNQPQHF	TGTGCCACCAGTGATTTGCCGTCTAGCAATCAGCCCCAGCATTTT
.	TRBV28	TRBJ2-7	TRBD1	CASSLNLLQGLSDYEQYF	TGTGCCAGCAGTTTAAACCTGCTACAGGGGCTGTCAGACTACGAGCAGTACTTC
.	TRBV12-3/TRBV12-4	TRBJ1-6	.	CASSRDRNSPLHF	TGTGCCAGCAGCAGGGATCGTAATTCACCCCTCCACTTT
.	TRBV6-5	TRBJ1-2	TRBD1	CASSRDSSYGYTF	TGTGCCAGTTCACGGGACAGTAGCTATGGCTACACCTTC
.	TRBV7-8	TRBJ2-7	TRBD2	CASSLGAPGLGSYEQYF	TGTGCCAGCAGCTTAGGGGCCCCGGGACTAGGATCGTACGAGCAGTACTTC
.	TRBV6-2/TRBV6-3	TRBJ2-2	.	CASSYPVSDTGELFF	TGTGCCAGCAGTTACCCGGTCTCTGACACCGGGGAGCTGTTTTTT
.	TRBV6-2/TRBV6-3	TRBJ2-5	TRBD2	CASSYGAAGKRETQYF	TGTGCCAGCAGTTACGGGGCAGCGGGAAAGAGAGAGACCCAGTACTTC
.	TRBV5-6	TRBJ2-2	.	CASSLGLNTGELFF	TGTGCCAGCAGCTTGGGACTTAACACCGGGGAGCTGTTTTTT
.	TRBV19	TRBJ1-2	TRBD1	CASSSRFAGTGGDYGYTF	TGTGCCAGTAGTTCGCGCTTTGCCGGGACAGGGGGTGACTATGGCTACACCTTC
once	TRBV6-6	TRBJ2-7	TRBD1	CASDRTGVYEQYF	TGTGCCAGCGATAGGACAGGAGTCTACGAGCAGTACTTC
.	TRBV28	TRBJ1-2	.	CASSFGAGTWQYHGGGYGYTF	TGTGCCAGCAGTTTTGGGGCCGGTACATGGCAATATCATGGGGGCGGCTATGGCTACACCTTC
.	TRBV9	TRBJ2-5	TRBD2	CASSVQAGGLGETQYF	TGTGCCAGCAGCGTTCAAGCGGGAGGATTGGGAGAGACCCAGTACTTC
.	TRBV7-2	TRBJ2-5	.	CASSLVVGQIETQYF	TGTGCCAGCAGCTTAGTCGTTGGGCAGATTGAGACCCAGTACTTC
.	TRBV6-5	TRBJ1-1	.	CASRLPPDEAFF	TGTGCCAGCCGACTTCCCCCGGATGAAGCTTTCTTT
.	TRBV5-6	TRBJ2-7	.	CASSLEGGISVEQYF	TGTGCCAGCAGCTTGGAGGGCGGGATCTCTGTCGAGCAGTACTTC
.	TRBV2	TRBJ1-1	TRBD1	CASSLGGRTMNTEAFF	TGTGCCAGCAGCCTAGGGGGCCGTACCATGAACACTGAAGCTTTCTTT
.	TRBV19	TRBJ2-1	TRBD2	CASSVGAGGPGEQFF	TGTGCCAGTAGCGTTGGGGCGGGAGGGCCCGGTGAGCAGTTCTTC
once	TRBV6-2/TRBV6-3	TRBJ1-1	TRBD1	CASSDPTGSNTEAFF	TGTGCCAGCAGTGACCCGACAGGGTCGAACACTGAAGCTTTCTTT
.	TRBV28	TRBJ2-2	.	CASSPPRGNTGELFF	TGTGCCAGCAGTCCTCCCAGGGGGAACACCGGGGAGCTGTTTTTT
.	TRBV5-4	TRBJ1-2	TRBD1	CASSFGQTGWGYTF	TGTGCCAGCAGCTTCGGGCAGACAGGGTGGGGCTACACCTTC
.	TRBV5-4	TRBJ1-1	TRBD1	CASSSQGLLNTEAFF	TGTGCCAGCAGCTCACAGGGGTTATTGAACACTGAAGCTTTCTTT
.	TRBV19	TRBJ1-1	.	CASSGEVRGTEAFF	TGTGCCAGTAGTGGAGAGGTTAGGGGCACTGAAGCTTTCTTT
.	TRBV27	TRBJ2-3	TRBD1	CASSPGTGLRRTDTQYF	TGTGCCAGCAGTCCCGGGACAGGGTTGAGGCGCACAGATACGCAGTATTTT
.	TRBV6-5	TRBJ1-1	.	CASSPFQGGEAFF	TGTGCCAGCAGCCCATTCCAGGGTGGCGAAGCTTTCTTT
.	TRBV24-1	TRBJ2-1	.	CATATSQHNEQFF	TGTGCCACCGCAACCTCACAGCACAATGAGCAGTTCTTC
.	TRBV11-2	TRBJ2-3	.	CASSLAASEKDKYF	TGTGCCAGCAGCTTGGCGGCTAGCGAAAAGGACAAGTATTTT
few	TRBV6-4	TRBJ2-1	TRBD1	CASSDSDRASYNEQFF	TGTGCCAGCAGTGACTCCGACAGGGCGTCCTACAATGAGCAGTTCTTC
.	TRBV7-8	TRBJ2-3	.	CAMTRGVTDTQYF	TGTGCCATGACCAGGGGGGTCACAGATACGCAGTATTTT
.	TRBV6-5	TRBJ2-2	.	CASSLGATGELFF	TGTGCCAGCTCCCTAGGGGCTACCGGGGAGCTGTTTTTT
.	TRBV5-1	TRBJ2-1	TRBD2	CASDPGGTSGINNEQFF	TGCGCCAGCGACCCTGGCGGGACTAGCGGGATAAACAATGAGCAGTTCTTC
few	TRBV24-1	TRBJ1-5	.	CATSETDISAGQPQHF	TGTGCCACCAGTGAAACGGACATTTCAGCGGGTCAGCCCCAGCATTTT
.	TRBV7-8	TRBJ2-7	.	CASRKRLEAYEQYF	TGTGCCAGCAGAAAAAGACTAGAGGCCTACGAGCAGTACTTC
.	TRBV7-8	TRBJ1-2	TRBD1	CASSPTGGLGYTF	TGTGCCAGCAGCCCTACAGGGGGCCTGGGCTACACCTTC
.	TRBV4-2	TRBJ2-5	TRBD2	CASSQDGIAGGRETQYF	TGTGCCAGCAGCCAAGATGGGATAGCGGGAGGGCGTGAGACCCAGTACTTC
few	TRBV4-2	TRBJ2-1	TRBD2	CASSQEGLAGGDVEQFF	TGTGCCAGCAGCCAAGAGGGTCTAGCGGGAGGGGATGTGGAGCAGTTCTTC
.	TRBV7-9	TRBJ1-4	.	CASSLAGGREDKLFF	TGTGCCAGCAGCCTAGCCGGAGGCCGGGAGGATAAACTGTTTTTT
.	TRBV5-6	TRBJ2-1	TRBD2	CASSLGLAGIYNEQFF	TGTGCCAGCAGCTTGGGACTAGCGGGAATCTACAATGAGCAGTTCTTC
few	TRBV7-9	TRBJ1-6	.	CASSQYGGGDNSPLHF	TGTGCCAGCAGCCAATACGGGGGTGGGGATAATTCACCCCTCCACTTT
.	TRBV7-2	TRBJ2-3	.	CASSLLAWGTDTQYF	TGTGCCAGCAGCCTACTAGCCTGGGGCACAGATACGCAGTATTTT
once	TRBV7-9	TRBJ2-1	.	CASSLSGTKVYNEQFF	TGTGCCAGCAGCTTATCCGGGACAAAAGTTTACAATGAGCAGTTCTTC
.	TRBV19	TRBJ2-5	.	CASSKTGVQYF	TGTGCCAGTAGTAAGACGGGTGTCCAGTACTTC
.	TRBV27	TRBJ2-7	.	CASSPNRENTREQYF	TGTGCCAGCAGTCCCAACAGGGAGAATACGAGGGAGCAGTACTTC
.	TRBV15	TRBJ2-1	TRBD2	CATSRPGGGRADNEQFF	TGTGCCACCAGCAGACCCGGGGGCGGGAGGGCCGATAATGAGCAGTTCTTC
.	TRBV24-1	TRBJ2-2	.	CATRAPPGELFF	TGTGCCACCAGGGCCCCTCCCGGGGAGCTGTTTTTT
few	TRBV19	TRBJ2-1	TRBD2	CASSTRTSLYNEQFF	TGTGCCAGTAGTACCCGGACTAGCCTCTACAATGAGCAGTTCTTC
.	TRBV7-2	TRBJ2-7	.	CASSLDRAAYEQYF	TGTGCCAGCAGCTTAGACAGGGCGGCCTACGAGCAGTACTTC
.	TRBV30	TRBJ2-2	.	CAWSLDNPGELFF	TGTGCCTGGAGTCTTGACAACCCCGGGGAGCTGTTTTTT
.	TRBV5-4	TRBJ2-7	.	CASSLRGRPYEQYF	TGTGCCAGCAGCCTACGGGGGAGACCCTACGAGCAGTACTTC
.	TRBV24-1	TRBJ1-2	TRBD1	CATSDQDRVGGYTF	TGTGCCACCAGTGACCAGGACAGGGTAGGTGGCTACACCTTC
.	TRBV4-1	TRBJ1-5	.	CASSPRAGGNQPQHF	TGCGCCAGCAGCCCCCGGGCAGGGGGCAATCAGCCCCAGCATTTT
.	TRBV28	TRBJ2-7	TRBD1	CASSSGTTGKNEQYF	TGTGCCAGCAGTTCCGGCACGACAGGGAAAAACGAGCAGTACTTC
.	TRBV27	TRBJ1-2	TRBD1	CASSPNHIQGAGGYTF	TGTGCCAGCAGTCCAAACCATATACAGGGGGCAGGAGGCTACACCTTC
.	TRBV27	TRBJ2-3	.	CATGGQGRNTQYF	TGTGCCACAGGGGGGCAGGGGAGGAATACGCAGTATTTT
few	TRBV28	TRBJ2-7	.	CASSSPASTYEQYF	TGTGCCAGCAGTTCTCCGGCTAGCACCTACGAGCAGTACTTC
.	TRBV9	TRBJ1-3	.	CASSVGDTSTGTIYF	TGTGCCAGCAGCGTTGGGGACACCTCGACGGGCACCATATATTTT
.	TRBV7-9	TRBJ1-4	.	CASSAPKDGEGEKLFF	TGTGCCAGCAGCGCCCCGAAAGATGGGGAGGGTGAAAAACTGTTTTTT
.	TRBV28	TRBJ2-7	TRBD1	CASSLDRVMDEQYF	TGTGCCAGCAGTTTAGACAGGGTGATGGACGAGCAGTACTTC
once	TRBV11-2	TRBJ1-2	TRBD1	CASSPGQGNYGYTF	TGTGCCAGCAGCCCGGGACAGGGCAACTATGGCTACACCTTC
.	TRBV5-1	TRBJ2-5	TRBD2	CASSLGLAETQYF	TGCGCCAGCAGCTTAGGACTAGCAGAGACCCAGTACTTC